These 25 T cell receptor beta chains share one sample of origin, sequenced in a study of blood T cells in healthy people across ages. A J-beta primer mix and a sample-barcoded 5' primer were used in a second PCR of roughly 7 to 12 cycles. Using its own MiXCR run on the 5' RACE reads, TCRdb lists one record per CDR3 protein. Found here are roughly 500,000 distinct CDR3 sequences, about 24% of them singletons; the top ten hold approximately 10%. This same sample was also taken into another study, of T cells of mothers and their children.

Sequencing was done on a sample of blood. Source of these receptors: a boy younger than 18 in good health.

This clonotype was detected a few times. The CDR3 DNA reads as TGTGCCAGCAGCCCCGGGACTAGCGGACTTCAGGAGACCCAGTACTTC. Its protein is CASSPGTSGLQETQYF. This chain connects TRBV5-6 to TRBJ2-5, with 11 bases that match TRBD2. The V gene end was trimmed by 4 bases and the J gene end by 5 bases; junction bases not matched to a gene: 10. In germline, CDR1 is SGHDT, CDR2 YYEEEE. CDR3 length: 16 residues.

Notes on this clonotype: This may stem from a read error, because a much larger clone lies one nucleotide away. V usage is TRBV12-3 or TRBV12-4 and J usage is TRBJ1-1; maybe TRBD1 (6 bases). The CDR3 runs to 12 residues. The CDR3 region has the DNA TGTGCCAGCAGGGGGGCGAACACTGAAGCTTCCTTT. It codes for CASRGANTEASF.

In its sample, this clonotype was seen many times. V is TRBV9 and J is TRBJ1-1; TRBD1 matches at 10 bases. The V gene end was trimmed by 6 bases and the J gene end by 4 bases; junction bases not matched to a gene: 9. Germline V gene lookup returns CDR1 SGDLS and CDR2 YYNGEE. CDR3 length: 15 amino acids. This CDR3 is CASTQSGTGVTEAFF. CDR3 DNA: TGTGCCAGCACCCAAAGTGGGACAGGGGTCACTGAAGCTTTCTTT.

This clonotype occurred a few times. The gene calls are TRBV28 and TRBJ1-6; D not certain. This CDR3 comprises 14 residues. V was cut by 2 bases and J by 7 bases, with 9 bases left in between. The V gene's germline CDR1 is MDHEN and CDR2 SYDVKM. CDR3 sequence (DNA): TGTGCCAGCAGTTTACGGATGCCAAATTCACCCCTCCACTTT. It specifies CASSLRMPNSPLHF.

This clonotype has more than one count but fewer than ten. The chain links TRBV15 to TRBJ2-1, with 11 nucleotides matching TRBD2. Matching the DNA end better, TRBJ2-7 makes the J call doubtful. Germline values: CDR1 LNHNV, CDR2 YYDKDF (reference sequence). There are 19 residues in the CDR3. The CDR3 DNA follows: TGTGCCACCAGCAGAGAGGGGACTAGCGGCGGCGTGATCCCTAACGAGCAGTACTTC. Its translation is CATSREGTSGGVIPNEQYF.

This clonotype occurred a few times. The chain joins TRBV21-1 to TRBJ2-5; the D call in the table, TRBD1, was not verified against the DNA. The DNA end lines up better with TRBJ2-1; the J call may be wrong. TRBV21-1 is a recognized pseudogene. The CDR3 length is 17 residues. The CDR3 here is CASSKVPGTGDGNEQFF. CDR3 coding DNA: TGTGCCAGCAGCAAAGTGCCCGGGACAGGAGATGGCAATGAGCAGTTCTTC.

This clonotype has ten or more counts. This chain joins TRBV29-1 and TRBJ2-7; the D call may be TRBD1 or TRBD2 (7 bases each). The CDR3 sequence is 14 residues long. V was shortened by 7 bases and J by 3 bases, with 19 bases between the two germline ends. Germline CDR1 SQVTM, CDR2 ANQGSEA. DNA of the CDR3: TGCAGCGGTACTCCAGGGGGGGATTTCTACGAGCAGTACTTC. Its protein product is CSGTPGGDFYEQYF.

This chain uses TRBV10-3 with TRBJ2-7; D perhaps matches TRBD1 (6 bases). V was cut by 0 bases and J by 0 bases, with 12 bases left in between. Looked up from germline, CDR1 is ENHRY and CDR2 is SYGVKD. The CDR3 loop spans 16 amino acids. CDR3 DNA: TGTGCCATCAGTGAGTCCTACAGGGAATTCTCCTACGAGCAGTACTTC. Residues: CAISESYREFSYEQYF.

V and J are TRBV6-2 or TRBV6-3 and TRBJ2-3, with D perhaps TRBD1 (5 bases). V was shortened by 6 bases and J by 5 bases, with 15 bases between the two germline ends. There are 14 residues in the CDR3. Germline CDR1 is MNHEY and CDR2 is SVGEGT. For the CDR3, the DNA is TGTGCCAGCAGCTCGCAAGGGGCTTTAGATACGCAGTATTTT. Translating it yields CASSSQGALDTQYF.

This clonotype came up a few times. The CDR3 bases are TGTGCCAGCAGTTCCCTAGCGGGAGGGCCGGCCGAGACCCAGTACTTC. Protein: CASSSLAGGPAETQYF. The chain recombines TRBV9 with TRBJ2-5; 12 nucleotides agree with TRBD2. With 5 bases clipped from V and 5 bases from J, the junction kept 10 bases outside the gene matches. CDR1 is SGDLS and CDR2 is YYNGEE in the germline V gene. CDR3 length: 16 residues.

This clonotype was detected only a few times. This chain uses TRBV5-1 with TRBJ2-7; perhaps D is TRBD1 or TRBD2 (5 bases each). The CDR3 contains 15 residues. Trimming took 1 base from V and 2 from J, leaving 13 bases between them. CDR1 and CDR2 (germline): SGHRS, YFSETQ. The CDR3 nucleotides are TGCGCCAGCAGCTTGCCCCGGGACGGGGCCTACGAGCAGTACTTC. Its protein is CASSLPRDGAYEQYF.

As for this clonotype: In this CDR3 the conserved last residue, phenylalanine or tryptophan, is missing, so a read error is likely. This sequence joins TRBV28 and TRBJ1-2; 7 positions agree with TRBD1. This CDR3 has 13 amino acids. Germline values: CDR1 MDHEN, CDR2 SYDVKM. Trimming removed 3 bases from V and 8 bases from J; junction bases left unmatched: 6. The CDR3 nucleotides are TGTGCCAGCAGTTTCAGGGGGATGTGGGGCTACACCCTC. Amino acids: CASSFRGMWGYTL.

This sequence joins TRBV4-3 and TRBJ1-4, with D perhaps TRBD1 (5 bases). Trimming took 4 bases from V and 8 from J, leaving 17 bases between them. Germline lookup yields CDR1 LGHNA and CDR2 YSLEER. The CDR3 has 15 amino acids. CDR3 DNA: TGCGCCAGCAGCCGGGACGGCACAGTTTACGAAAAACTGTTTTTT. This codes for CASSRDGTVYEKLFF.

The CDR3 coding sequence is TGTGCCAGCAGCCCCGAAATCGGGGGGAGTATGCACTACGAGCAGTACTTC. Translation gives CASSPEIGGSMHYEQYF. The rearrangement links TRBV5-5 to TRBJ2-7, with 7 positions matching TRBD2. Germline CDR1 SGHKS, CDR2 YYEKEE (reference sequence). Trimming at V came to 4 bases and at J to 3 bases, leaving 16 bases not matched to a gene. This CDR3 has 17 residues.

The chain combines TRBV6-5 with TRBJ1-1; tentatively, D is TRBD1 (6 bases). The CDR3 contains 14 residues. CDR1 is MNHEY and CDR2 is SVGAGI in the germline V gene. V gave up 4 bases and J gave up 8 bases, with 17 bases separating them. The CDR3 loop reads CASSSTGRGTEAFF. Written as DNA, the CDR3 is TGTGCCAGCAGTTCTACAGGGAGGGGCACCGAAGCTTTCTTT.

In DNA, the CDR3 is TGCGCCAGCAGCTTGGCCATTGAGGGAGACTACGAGCAGTACTTC. It is translated as CASSLAIEGDYEQYF. This rearrangement joins TRBV5-1 to TRBJ2-7; D perhaps matches TRBD2 (5 bases). CDR1 SGHRS and CDR2 YFSETQ come from the germline V gene. This CDR3 has 15 amino acids. Trimming took 0 bases from V and 3 from J, leaving 13 bases between them. Supplemented by reference TRBV5-1 and TRBJ2-7, the full variable domain reads KAGVTQTPRYLIKTRGQQVTLSCSPISGHRSVSWYQQTPGQGLQFLFEYFSETQRNKGNFPGRFSGRQFSNSRSEMNVSTLELGDSALYLCASSLAIEGDYEQYFGPGTRLTVT.

This clonotype has only a few counts. The chain uses TRBV5-1 and TRBJ1-4; maybe TRBD1 (6 bases). Per germline, CDR1 SGHRS and CDR2 YFSETQ. This CDR3 has 15 amino acids. V was cut by 4 bases and J by 6 bases, with 16 bases left in between. CDR3 residues: CASSIGGRLDEKLFF. In nucleotides, the CDR3 is TGCGCCAGCAGCATCGGGGGGCGCCTAGATGAAAAACTGTTTTTT.

This clonotype was detected only a few times. Likely a read error: the CDR3 ends without its conserved phenylalanine or tryptophan. CDR3 sequence: CAISISSGYTGELFL. The CDR3 DNA reads as TGTGCCATCAGCATATCTAGCGGGTACACCGGGGAGCTGTTTCTT. The gene calls are TRBV10-3 and TRBJ2-2; 8 bases match TRBD2. Looked up from germline, CDR1 is ENHRY and CDR2 is SYGVKD. This CDR3 has 15 residues. J lost 3 bases, V lost 6 bases, and 6 bases had no gene match.

The chain is built from TRBV28 and TRBJ2-1; D is unclear. Germline values: CDR1 MDHEN, CDR2 SYDVKM. The ends were cut back, 5 bases at V and 6 bases at J, with 11 bases in the middle. The CDR3 length is 13 residues. CDR3 sequence: CASSRPQSNEQFF. CDR3 in DNA: TGTGCCAGCAGTCGGCCACAGTCCAATGAGCAGTTCTTC.

CDR3 nucleotide sequence: TGCGCCAGCGGCCTAGGACTAGCGGAGTACAATGAGCAGTTCTTC. Translated, it gives CASGLGLAEYNEQFF. V gene TRBV5-1 combines with J gene TRBJ2-1, with 10 bases matching TRBD2. CDR1 and CDR2 (germline): SGHRS, YFSETQ. This CDR3 comprises 15 residues. V gave up 7 bases and J gave up 4 bases; unmatched junction bases: 8.

This clonotype was counted many times. The CDR3 region has the DNA TGTGCCAGCAGTTCATTTTTAGCGGGAGACTCGGGGGAGACCCAGTACTTC. Amino acid sequence: CASSSFLAGDSGETQYF. The rearrangement uses TRBV28 and TRBJ2-5; 9 bases map to TRBD2. Germline V gene data show CDR1 as MDHEN and CDR2 as SYDVKM. The V gene end was trimmed by 4 bases and the J gene end by 5 bases; junction bases not matched to a gene: 14. The CDR3 consists of 17 residues.

The J gene is TRBJ2-7, the V gene TRBV29-1; TRBD2 might be the D (7 bases). TRBJ2-5 explains the end of the DNA better; the J call may be wrong. From germline, CDR1 is SQVTM and CDR2 ANQGSEA. CDR3 length: 13 amino acids. CDR3 region: CSVDRGALETQYF. As DNA, the CDR3 is TGCAGCGTTGACCGGGGGGCTTTAGAGACCCAGTACTTC.

The chain couples TRBV3-1 to TRBJ2-3, with 10 bases aligning to TRBD2. CDR3 length: 16 amino acids. Germline V gene sequence: CDR1 LGHDT, CDR2 YNNKEL (reference sequence). The V gene end was trimmed by 4 bases and the J gene end by 2 bases; junction bases not matched to a gene: 6. DNA of the CDR3: TGTGCCAGCAGCCTCCTAGCGGGAGTACACACAGATACGCAGTATTTT. Protein sequence: CASSLLAGVHTDTQYF.

V usage is TRBV24-1 and J usage is TRBJ2-5, with 13 bases lining up with TRBD2. Gene TRBJ2-1 matches the end of the DNA better, so the J call may be wrong. CDR3 length: 16 residues. Germline V lookup: CDR1 KGHDR, CDR2 SFDVKD. The DNA for the CDR3 is TGTGCCACCAGTGAGGGACTAGCGGGACCCCACAATGAGCAGTTCTTC. It translates to CATSEGLAGPHNEQFF.

This chain uses TRBV20-1 with TRBJ2-7, with D perhaps TRBD1 (5 bases). CDR1 and CDR2 (germline): DFQATT, SNEGSKA (reference sequence). CDR3 length: 10 residues. V dropped 7 bases and J dropped 4 bases, with 8 bases sitting between them. CDR3 residues: CSVQGYEQYF. Here the CDR3 DNA reads TGCAGTGTTCAGGGTTACGAGCAGTACTTC.